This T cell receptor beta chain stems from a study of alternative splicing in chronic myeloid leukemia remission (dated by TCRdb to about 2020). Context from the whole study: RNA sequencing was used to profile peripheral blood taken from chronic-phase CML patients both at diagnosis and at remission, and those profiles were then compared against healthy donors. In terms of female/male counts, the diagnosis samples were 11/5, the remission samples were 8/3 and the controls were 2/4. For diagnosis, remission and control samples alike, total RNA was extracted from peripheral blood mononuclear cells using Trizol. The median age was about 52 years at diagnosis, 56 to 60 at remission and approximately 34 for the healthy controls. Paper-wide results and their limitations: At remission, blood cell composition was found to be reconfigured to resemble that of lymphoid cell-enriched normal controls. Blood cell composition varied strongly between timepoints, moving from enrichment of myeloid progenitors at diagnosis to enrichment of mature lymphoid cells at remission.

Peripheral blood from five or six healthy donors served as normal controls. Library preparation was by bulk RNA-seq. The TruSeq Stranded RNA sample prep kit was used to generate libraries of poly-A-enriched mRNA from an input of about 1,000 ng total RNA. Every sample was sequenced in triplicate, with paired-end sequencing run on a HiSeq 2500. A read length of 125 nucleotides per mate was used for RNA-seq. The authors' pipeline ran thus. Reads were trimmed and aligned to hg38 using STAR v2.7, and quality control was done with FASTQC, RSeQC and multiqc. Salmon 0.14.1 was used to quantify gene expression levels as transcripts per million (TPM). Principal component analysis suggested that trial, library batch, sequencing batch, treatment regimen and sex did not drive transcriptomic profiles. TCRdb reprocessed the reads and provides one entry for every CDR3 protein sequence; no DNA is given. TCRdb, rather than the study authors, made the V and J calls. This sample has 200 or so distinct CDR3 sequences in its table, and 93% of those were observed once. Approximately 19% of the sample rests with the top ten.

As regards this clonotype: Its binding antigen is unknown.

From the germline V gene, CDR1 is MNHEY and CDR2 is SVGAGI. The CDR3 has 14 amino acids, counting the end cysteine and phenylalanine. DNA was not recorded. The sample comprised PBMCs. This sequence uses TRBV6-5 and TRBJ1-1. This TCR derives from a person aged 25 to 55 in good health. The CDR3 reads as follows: CASSPNHRGGGAFF.